Below, one T cell receptor beta chain is given with its context. Its cognate antigen has yet to be identified. Base quality data are lacking; no much larger clone is found one base away. The time point label, read with the paper, signifies: baseline before first vaccination. Vaccinee samples came from UK trials COV001 and COV002, including a single-blind randomized controlled phase 2/3 trial of AZD1222 (ChAdOx1 nCoV-19) in healthy adults. For TCRbeta chain sequencing, PBMC samples from trial participants were taken at day 0 and at day 28 after the second dose. This record belongs to a study of T cell responses to AZD1222 COVID-19 vaccine (dated by TCRdb to about 2021). Background for the entire study: AZD1222 recipients whose second dose came at about 4 weeks and those whose second dose came at about 12 weeks were combined into one group, since spike-specific TCR depth and breadth did not differ between the two schedules. A total of under 250 trial participants underwent TCR sequencing, of whom roughly 210 had received two doses of AZD1222 and 26 had received two doses of the MenACWY control vaccine. Trial participants were enrolled into age subgroups of 18-55, 56-69 and 70-plus years, which contained 148, 28 and 57 TCR-sequenced participants, respectively. Overall results and qualifications from the work: Nearly half of unique spike-specific TCRs reportedly recognized epitopes outside regions mutated in the B.1.351 and B.1.1.7 variants. After two AZD1222 doses, both the breadth and the depth of spike-specific TCRs were significantly higher than at day 0 and than in MenACWY recipients. CD4 TCRs associated with the vaccine covered the entire spike protein, and the dominant responses were in regions 160-218 and 743-854. In the small 56-69-year group, the increase in depth fell short of significance, most likely because of low power. Most participants were white British and females outnumbered males, and the authors suggested that clonal diversity may have been underestimated. No day 14 peak-response samples were available, so repertoires were characterized only after the peak T cell response. Only five or six AZD1222 recipients were SARS-CoV-2 seropositive at baseline, limiting conclusions about previously exposed vaccinees.

The CDR3, cysteine through phenylalanine, is 13 amino acids long. The sequence is cut down to CDR3 DNA, 39 bases in frame from base 1. CDR1 and CDR2 were assigned from the germline V gene as SGHTA and FQGNSA. Trimming costs V 3 bases and J 4 bases, and their ends lie 4 bases apart. The CDR3 regions of human TCRbeta chains were analyzed by immunosequencing. The published analysis was carried out like this. Repertoire TCRs were checked for matches against a reference library of SARS-CoV-2-specific TCRs that had been generated using the MIRA antigen-specificity platform. Breadth was defined as the fraction of unique TCRs that were SARS-CoV-2-associated, and depth was defined as the fraction of total T cells that were SARS-CoV-2-associated. Using the MIRA data, every spike-specific TCR was mapped to the spike region that the TCR reacted to and assigned to either a CD4 or a CD8 class. Log10-transformed breadth and depth values were compared by one-way ANOVA with Sidak's multiple comparisons tests. TCRdb carries this immuneACCESS record with in-frame sequences only. Its versions omit some clonotypes, under half of them owing to an unresolved V gene in the studies checked, with the rest unexplained. The DNA gave D and trimming, while V, J and clone size come from that table. The sample profile shows roughly 30,000 clones; about 89% of them were found once. The ten largest clones capture around 1.2% of the sample.

The chain is assembled from TRBV7-2 and TRBJ1-6, with no reliable assignment of the D segment. Sequencing used peripheral blood, obtained on day 0 of AZD1222 vaccination. This sequence was found in an adult in good health. The CDR3 protein: CASSFGYNSPLHF. The nucleotides are TGTGCCAGCAGCTTTGGTTATAATTCACCCCTCCACTTT.